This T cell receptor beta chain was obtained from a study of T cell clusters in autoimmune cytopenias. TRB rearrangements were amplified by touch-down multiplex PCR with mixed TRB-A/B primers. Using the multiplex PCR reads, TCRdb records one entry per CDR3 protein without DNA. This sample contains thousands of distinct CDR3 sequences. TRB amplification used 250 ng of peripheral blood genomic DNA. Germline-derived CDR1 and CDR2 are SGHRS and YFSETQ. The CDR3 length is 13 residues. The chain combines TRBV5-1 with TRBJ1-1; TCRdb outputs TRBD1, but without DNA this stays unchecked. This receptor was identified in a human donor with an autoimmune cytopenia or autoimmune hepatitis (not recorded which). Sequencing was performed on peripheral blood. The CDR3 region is CASSLMGGAEAFF.